The rows below give T cell receptor beta chains drawn from one sample of a study of T cell responses to AZD1222 COVID-19 vaccine. Sequencing was performed with immunoSEQ multiplex PCR; in TCRdb, only in-frame clones are kept and a portion is missing. Of some 120,000 clones listed, over 75% were seen once; the top ten hold approximately 1.5%. The source was peripheral blood, collected on day 0 of AZD1222 vaccination. These receptor sequences come from an adult in good health. The CDR3 runs from the conserved cysteine through the conserved F or W. The order of the fields is V gene, D gene, J gene, clone size, CDR3 protein, CDR3 DNA. A D gene is named only where the DNA matches it firmly. The size field is filled for only some rows; it gives once, few, many or a size class.

v_gene: TRBV18; d_gene: -; j_gene: TRBJ1-2; abundance: -; CDR3aa: CASSPGNNYGYTF; CDR3nt: TGTGCCAGCTCACCAGGGAACAACTATGGCTACACCTTC
v_gene: TRBV24-1; d_gene: -; j_gene: TRBJ1-2; abundance: -; CDR3aa: CATSGTNYGYTF; CDR3nt: TGTGCCACCAGTGGGACTAACTATGGCTACACCTTC
v_gene: TRBV4-1; d_gene: -; j_gene: TRBJ1-2; abundance: -; CDR3aa: CASSQHPDSNYGYTF; CDR3nt: TGCGCCAGCAGCCAACACCCGGACAGTAACTATGGCTACACCTTC
v_gene: TRBV7-9; d_gene: -; j_gene: TRBJ2-5; abundance: -; CDR3aa: CASSLVVREDETQYF; CDR3nt: TGTGCCAGCAGCTTAGTGGTCCGCGAGGACGAGACCCAGTACTTC
v_gene: TRBV30; d_gene: -; j_gene: TRBJ2-1; abundance: -; CDR3aa: CAWTEQSGAYNEQFF; CDR3nt: TGTGCCTGGACTGAGCAGTCAGGGGCGTACAATGAGCAGTTCTTC
v_gene: TRBV3-1/TRBV3-2; d_gene: TRBD1; j_gene: TRBJ1-2; abundance: few; CDR3aa: CASRRGTGDSNYGYTF; CDR3nt: TGTGCCAGCAGAAGGGGGACAGGGGACTCTAACTATGGCTACACCTTC
v_gene: TRBV30; d_gene: -; j_gene: TRBJ1-2; abundance: -; CDR3aa: CAWSVTWGHGDYTF; CDR3nt: TGTGCCTGGAGTGTCACCTGGGGACACGGAGACTACACCTTC
v_gene: TRBV18; d_gene: -; j_gene: TRBJ2-2; abundance: -; CDR3aa: CASSVSAFSSTGELFF; CDR3nt: TGTGCCAGCTCTGTTTCGGCTTTTTCGAGTACCGGGGAGCTGTTTTTT
v_gene: TRBV5-1; d_gene: -; j_gene: TRBJ2-6; abundance: -; CDR3aa: CASSLALIAVSGANVLTF; CDR3nt: TGCGCCAGCAGCTTGGCCTTAATAGCGGTCTCTGGGGCCAACGTCCTGACTTTC
v_gene: TRBV7-8; d_gene: -; j_gene: TRBJ2-5; abundance: few; CDR3aa: CASSLRTGGMAQYF; CDR3nt: TGTGCCAGCAGCCTCCGGACGGGCGGGATGGCCCAGTACTTC
v_gene: TRBV6-5; d_gene: -; j_gene: TRBJ1-2; abundance: few; CDR3aa: CASSYGYGYTF; CDR3nt: TGTGCCAGCAGTTACGGCTATGGCTACACCTTC
v_gene: TRBV19; d_gene: TRBD1; j_gene: TRBJ2-3; abundance: -; CDR3aa: CATESGTGDTDTQYF; CDR3nt: TGTGCCACTGAAAGCGGGACAGGGGACACAGATACGCAGTATTTT
v_gene: TRBV4-1; d_gene: -; j_gene: TRBJ1-2; abundance: -; CDR3aa: CASSQELDRSFYGYTF; CDR3nt: TGCGCCAGCAGCCAAGAGCTGGACCGGTCCTTCTATGGCTACACCTTC
v_gene: TRBV24-1; d_gene: TRBD1; j_gene: TRBJ1-5; abundance: once; CDR3aa: CATGTGSQPQHF; CDR3nt: TGTGCCACCGGGACAGGAAGTCAGCCCCAGCATTTT
v_gene: TRBV5-1; d_gene: -; j_gene: TRBJ1-1; abundance: -; CDR3aa: CASSPGGMREMNTEAFF; CDR3nt: TGCGCCAGCAGCCCCGGCGGGATGCGGGAAATGAACACTGAAGCTTTCTTT
v_gene: TRBV5-1; d_gene: TRBD2; j_gene: TRBJ2-4; abundance: -; CDR3aa: CASSLAAGEDIQYF; CDR3nt: TGCGCCAGCAGCTTGGCCGCGGGGGAGGACATTCAGTACTTC
v_gene: TRBV30; d_gene: -; j_gene: TRBJ1-5; abundance: -; CDR3aa: CAWSPGPLMRPQHF; CDR3nt: TGTGCCTGGAGCCCGGGACCGTTGATGCGGCCCCAGCATTTT
v_gene: TRBV6-1; d_gene: TRBD1; j_gene: TRBJ1-2; abundance: -; CDR3aa: CASSEATGHYGYTF; CDR3nt: TGTGCCAGCAGTGAAGCGACAGGGCACTATGGCTACACCTTC
v_gene: TRBV5-1; d_gene: -; j_gene: TRBJ1-5; abundance: -; CDR3aa: CASSLGPDSGGNQPQHF; CDR3nt: TGCGCCAGCAGCTTGGGGCCAGACTCGGGGGGTAATCAGCCCCAGCATTTT
v_gene: TRBV19; d_gene: -; j_gene: TRBJ2-7; abundance: -; CDR3aa: CASCPGPPDEQYF; CDR3nt: TGTGCCAGTTGTCCCGGTCCTCCGGACGAGCAGTACTTC
v_gene: TRBV4-2; d_gene: -; j_gene: TRBJ1-3; abundance: -; CDR3aa: CASSQVSEGSGNTIYF; CDR3nt: TGTGCCAGCAGCCAAGTCTCAGAGGGATCTGGAAACACCATATATTTT
v_gene: TRBV5-1; d_gene: -; j_gene: TRBJ2-1; abundance: -; CDR3aa: CASSLDAQELFF; CDR3nt: TGCGCCAGCAGCTTGGATGCACAGGAGTTGTTCTTC
v_gene: TRBV18; d_gene: TRBD2; j_gene: TRBJ2-1; abundance: -; CDR3aa: CASSPGTSGGWEQFF; CDR3nt: TGTGCCAGCTCCCCCGGGACTAGCGGGGGATGGGAGCAGTTCTTC
v_gene: TRBV7-3; d_gene: TRBD2; j_gene: TRBJ2-7; abundance: once; CDR3aa: CASSPGLAGDEQYF; CDR3nt: TGTGCCAGCAGCCCGGGACTAGCGGGGGACGAGCAGTACTTC
v_gene: TRBV7-7; d_gene: TRBD1; j_gene: TRBJ2-5; abundance: -; CDR3aa: CASSSGQGGQETQYF; CDR3nt: TGTGCCAGCAGTTCGGGACAGGGGGGCCAAGAGACCCAGTACTTC
v_gene: TRBV30; d_gene: -; j_gene: TRBJ1-6; abundance: -; CDR3aa: CAWSLPGRTYNSPLHF; CDR3nt: TGTGCCTGGAGCCTCCCGGGGCGGACCTATAATTCACCCCTCCACTTT
v_gene: TRBV11-3; d_gene: TRBD2; j_gene: TRBJ2-5; abundance: -; CDR3aa: CASSLDGQRGVQETQYF; CDR3nt: TGTGCCAGCAGCTTAGATGGCCAGCGGGGTGTCCAAGAGACCCAGTACTTC
v_gene: TRBV19; d_gene: -; j_gene: TRBJ1-3; abundance: -; CDR3aa: CASSLGGTGNTIYF; CDR3nt: TGTGCCAGTAGTTTGGGGGGAACTGGAAACACCATATATTTT
v_gene: TRBV23-1; d_gene: -; j_gene: TRBJ2-1; abundance: once; CDR3aa: CASSQFGSNEQFF; CDR3nt: TGCGCCAGCAGTCAATTCGGGTCCAATGAGCAGTTCTTC